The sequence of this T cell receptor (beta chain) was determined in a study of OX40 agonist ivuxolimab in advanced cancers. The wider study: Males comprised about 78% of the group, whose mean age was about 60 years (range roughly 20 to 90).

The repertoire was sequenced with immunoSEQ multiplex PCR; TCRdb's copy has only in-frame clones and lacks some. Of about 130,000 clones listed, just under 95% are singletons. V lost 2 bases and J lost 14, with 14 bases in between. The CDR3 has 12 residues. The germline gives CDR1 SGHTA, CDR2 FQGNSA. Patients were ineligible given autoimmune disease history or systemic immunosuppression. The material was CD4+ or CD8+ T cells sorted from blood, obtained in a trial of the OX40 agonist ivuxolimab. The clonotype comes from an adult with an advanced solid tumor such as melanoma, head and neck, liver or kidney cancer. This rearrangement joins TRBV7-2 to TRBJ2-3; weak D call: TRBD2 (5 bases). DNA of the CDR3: TGTGCCAGCAGCTTAAATACGGGATCGCGGTATTTT. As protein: CASSLNTGSRYF.